These 28 T cell receptor beta chains were all obtained from the same sample, sequenced in a study of T cell repertoires in cytomegalovirus infection. MiXCR, run by TCRdb on the reads, gives a single entry per CDR3 protein. The sample includes nearly 700,000 distinct CDR3 sequences, around a third of them seen just once. Their antigens remain unidentified. Material: cultured PBMCs, obtained from culture after CMV antigen stimulation. The receptors were sampled from a human donor in good health (CMV status not recorded). Some clones in this sample may be carry-over from other donors' samples.

The chain combines TRBV5-5 with TRBJ2-1, with 8 positions matching TRBD2. V dropped 4 bases and J dropped 0; count of bases not matched to a gene: 18. This CDR3 has 20 amino acids. Germline CDR1 and CDR2: SGHKS and YYEKEE (reference sequence). CDR3 nucleotide sequence: TGTGCCAGCAGCCCATTCCCATTATTAGCGGGGCAGAGCTCCTACAATGAGCAGTTCTTC. It encodes CASSPFPLLAGQSSYNEQFF. Complete variable domain (other parts from reference TRBV5-5 and TRBJ2-1): DAGVTQSPTHLIKTRGQQVTLRCSPISGHKSVSWYQQVLGQGPQFIFQYYEKEERGRGNFPDRFSARQFPNYSSELNVNALLLGDSALYLCASSPFPLLAGQSSYNEQFFGPGTRLTVL.

The V call is TRBV5-1, the J call TRBJ2-7; a weak D match, TRBD2 (5 bases). CDR1 is SGHRS and CDR2 is YFSETQ in the germline V gene. This CDR3 spans 14 amino acids. The V and J ends lost 0 bases and 4 bases respectively, with 11 bases between them. Here the CDR3 reads CASSLAAQRYEQYF. The DNA for the CDR3 is TGCGCCAGCAGCTTGGCCGCACAGCGGTACGAGCAGTACTTC.

Only a few counts were recorded for this clonotype. Here the CDR3 DNA reads TGCAGTGCTAGGGGGTTAGCGGGGGGCGTGTACAATGAGCAGTTCTTC. Translating gives CSARGLAGGVYNEQFF. The chain combines TRBV20-1 with TRBJ2-1, with TRBD2 matching over 10 bases. Germline-derived CDR1 and CDR2 are DFQATT and SNEGSKA (reference sequence). Germline trimming cut 3 bases from V and 4 bases from J; bases unmatched to any gene: 9. The CDR3 spans 16 residues.

This clonotype was recorded a few times. This sequence joins TRBV20-1 and TRBJ1-1; a weak D match, TRBD1 (6 bases). The CDR3 runs to 14 residues. CDR1 DFQATT and CDR2 SNEGSKA come from the germline V gene (reference sequence). Deletions cut 1 base from V and 2 bases from J, with 11 bases between. The DNA for the CDR3 is TGCAGTGCTAGAGGGGGGGGCGAAAACACTGAAGCTTTCTTT. This encodes CSARGGGENTEAFF.

The gene calls are TRBV18 and TRBJ1-4; 10 bases agree with TRBD1. The junction had 5 bases not matched to a gene; V was cut back by 3 bases and J by 4 bases. This CDR3 has 16 amino acids. CDR1 KGHSH and CDR2 LQKENI come from the germline V gene. In DNA form, the CDR3 reads TGTGCCAGCTCACCGCCGGACAGGGGGATTAATGAAAAACTGTTTTTT. Its protein product is CASSPPDRGINEKLFF.

Turning to this clonotype: Its ends do not fully match the called genes, so a read error is possible. This chain connects TRBV6-5 to TRBJ1-5; the D gene is possibly TRBD1 (5 bases). The CDR3 consists of 13 residues. CDR1 and CDR2 from the germline V gene are MNHEY and SVGAGI. The CDR3 protein is CVSSWDGYQPQHF. In DNA form, the CDR3 reads TGTGTCAGCAGTTGGGACGGGTATCAGCCCCAGCATTTT.

This chain joins TRBV19 and TRBJ1-5; D not certain. Trimming took 3 bases from V and 0 from J, leaving 6 bases between them. Germline V gene data show CDR1 as LNHDA and CDR2 as SQIVND (reference sequence). This CDR3 is built from 14 residues. The CDR3 DNA is TGTGCCAGTAGTATTCGCTATAGCAATCAGCCCCAGCATTTT. This sequence encodes CASSIRYSNQPQHF.

A note on this clonotype: The junction departs from germline at one end; a sequencing error may be responsible. The chain employs TRBV12-3 or TRBV12-4 and TRBJ1-4; D is ambiguous. The length of the CDR3 is 13 residues. The DNA for the CDR3 is TGTGCCAGCGGTTTGGGAGCAAATGAAAAACTGTTTTTT. Residues: CASGLGANEKLFF.

The chain links TRBV20-1 to TRBJ2-7; D may match TRBD1 or TRBD2 (5 bases each). The V gene lost 5 bases and the J gene lost 7 bases, with 18 bases spanning the gap. Germline loops: CDR1 DFQATT, CDR2 SNEGSKA (reference sequence). This CDR3 is built from 13 residues. The CDR3 DNA reads as TGCAGTGCTGGGACGGACACCTACGAGGAGCAGTACTTC. Its protein is CSAGTDTYEEQYF.

This clonotype has just a few counts. The rearrangement uses TRBV12-3 or TRBV12-4 and TRBJ1-6, with no clear D. With 5 bases removed from V and 2 bases from J, the gap between germline ends came to 10 bases. The CDR3 extends over 15 amino acids. CDR3 protein: CASSVRAAYNSPLHF. The CDR3 DNA reads TGTGCCAGCAGTGTCCGGGCTGCCTATAATTCACCCCTCCACTTT.

This clonotype was observed a few times. This sequence joins TRBV11-2 and TRBJ2-7; D tentatively reads TRBD1 or TRBD2 (5 bases each). From germline, CDR1 is SGHAT and CDR2 FQNNGV. The V gene lost 5 bases and the J gene lost 9 bases, with 11 bases spanning the gap. The CDR3 is made up of 11 amino acids. CDR3 sequence: CASSLGAGQYF. The CDR3 DNA follows: TGTGCCAGCAGCCTCGGGGCCGGGCAGTACTTC.

This rearrangement joins TRBV12-3 or TRBV12-4 to TRBJ1-1, with D unresolved. V was trimmed by 3 bases and J by 8 bases, leaving 10 bases between them. The CDR3 contains 12 residues. In DNA, the CDR3 is TGTGCCAGCAGTTTGGTACGGCCCGAAGCTTTCTTT. Protein product: CASSLVRPEAFF.

This sequence joins TRBV12-3 or TRBV12-4 and TRBJ2-7; TRBD1 aligns across 8 bases. This CDR3 spans 17 amino acids. V was pared by 5 bases and J by 0 bases, with 12 bases of the junction left unmatched. The CDR3 DNA reads as TGTGCCAGCAGTGGACCGGGACAGGCCTCAAGCTCCTACGAGCAGTACTTC. It translates to CASSGPGQASSSYEQYF.

This chain joins TRBV5-5 and TRBJ1-1; D is uncertain. Germline lookup yields CDR1 SGHKS and CDR2 YYEKEE (reference sequence). This CDR3 comprises 13 residues. With 2 bases removed from V and 7 bases from J, the gap between germline ends came to 12 bases. CDR3 sequence: CASSFSGELEAFF. In nucleotides, the CDR3 is TGTGCCAGCAGCTTTAGTGGAGAGCTTGAAGCTTTCTTT.

J is TRBJ2-5 and V is TRBV7-1, with TRBD2 matching over 7 bases. TRBV7-1 is marked as an open reading frame, function uncertain. V shed 3 bases and J 4 bases; nucleotides not matched to a gene: 5. The CDR3 loop spans 14 amino acids. CDR3 in DNA: TGTGCCAGCAGCTCCTTGGGGGGGTCAGAGACCCAGTACTTC. This sequence encodes CASSSLGGSETQYF.

The chain employs TRBV20-1 and TRBJ1-5; TRBD1 is a possible D gene (6 bases). The germline gives CDR1 DFQATT, CDR2 SNEGSKA (reference sequence). This CDR3 contains 19 residues. V lost 6 bases and J lost 0, with 27 bases in between. The CDR3 coding sequence is TGCAGTGCCCCGACCGGGGAAATGGGTCAGGGGTATAGCAATCAGCCCCAGCATTTT. This sequence encodes CSAPTGEMGQGYSNQPQHF.

The chain couples TRBV18 to TRBJ2-2; the match to TRBD1 covers 8 bases. Germline V gene lookup returns CDR1 KGHSH and CDR2 LQKENI. The CDR3 runs 15 residues. V gave up 3 bases and J gave up 4 bases; unmatched junction bases: 4. CDR3 sequence reads: CASSPQGAGTGELFF. CDR3 in DNA: TGTGCCAGCTCACCCCAGGGGGCCGGCACCGGGGAGCTGTTTTTT.

The rearrangement links TRBV6-1 to TRBJ2-1; TRBD2 is a possible D gene (5 bases). V gave up 4 bases and J gave up 0 bases, with 13 bases separating them. This CDR3 contains 16 residues. Germline V gene lookup returns CDR1 MNHNS and CDR2 SASEGT. Here the CDR3 DNA reads TGTGCCAGCAGTGCACGACGGGGATACTCCTACAATGAGCAGTTCTTC. Its protein product is CASSARRGYSYNEQFF.

This sequence joins TRBV4-3 and TRBJ1-3; D is ambiguous. Germline CDR1 LGHNA, CDR2 YSLEER. V lost 1 base, J lost 0 bases, and 7 bases lay in between. The CDR3 totals 15 residues. CDR3 amino acids: CASSQGLLSGNTIYF. The CDR3 coding sequence is TGCGCCAGCAGCCAAGGACTCCTCTCTGGAAACACCATATATTTT.

This clonotype showed up just a few times. V usage is TRBV10-3 and J usage is TRBJ2-7; 9 bases align to TRBD2. Per germline, CDR1 ENHRY and CDR2 SYGVKD. The J segment lost 8 bases and the V segment lost 3 bases, leaving 14 bases of the junction unmatched. The CDR3 is 16 amino acids. CDR3 region: CAISDASGEGPTQQYF. The CDR3 nucleotides are TGTGCCATCAGTGACGCTAGCGGGGAAGGCCCTACCCAGCAGTACTTC.

This clonotype showed up just a few times. The CDR3 reads CASSTGTVMIRNSPLHF. CDR3 sequence (DNA): TGCGCCAGCAGCACCGGGACAGTCATGATCCGGAATTCACCCCTCCACTTT. V gene TRBV5-1 combines with J gene TRBJ1-6, with 7 bases that match TRBD1. The CDR3 has 17 amino acids. V gave up 4 bases and J gave up 7 bases; unmatched junction bases: 14. The germline gives CDR1 SGHRS, CDR2 YFSETQ.

This clonotype was detected ten times or more. V and J are TRBV29-1 and TRBJ1-3; D uncertain. Germline-derived CDR1 and CDR2 are SQVTM and ANQGSEA. The CDR3 length is 13 residues. Trimming left V 2 bases short and J 2 bases short, with 7 bases between. The CDR3 nucleotides read TGCAGCGTTGAAACCCACACTGGAAACACCATATATTTT. Protein sequence: CSVETHTGNTIYF.

The rearrangement uses TRBV7-8 and TRBJ1-5, with a tentative D call TRBD1 (5 bases). CDR3 length equals 13 residues. The V end was cut by 2 bases, the J end by 6 bases, with 8 bases between. CDR1 and CDR2 from the germline V gene are SGHVS and FQNEAQ. The CDR3 reads CASSLSRVQPQHF. DNA for the CDR3: TGTGCCAGCAGCTTATCCAGGGTTCAGCCCCAGCATTTT.

The rearrangement uses TRBV6-2 or TRBV6-3 and TRBJ2-1; TRBD2 might be the D (6 bases). Germline V CDR1 and CDR2: MNHEY, SVGEGT. Trimming took 0 bases from V and 2 from J, leaving 17 bases between them. CDR3 length equals 18 residues. As DNA, the CDR3 is TGTGCCAGCAGTTACTCGTATTTGCGGGGTACCACCTACAATGAGCAGTTCTTC. Translated, it gives CASSYSYLRGTTYNEQFF.

This clonotype occurred many times. The rearrangement uses TRBV7-2 and TRBJ2-5, with D maybe TRBD2 (6 bases). Germline-derived CDR1 and CDR2 are SGHTA and FQGNSA. The CDR3 is 12 amino acids. Trimming left V 4 bases short and J 4 bases short, with 7 bases between. CDR3 nucleotides: TGTGCCAGCAGCTCGGGGGTAGAGACCCAGTACTTC. Amino acids: CASSSGVETQYF.

This clonotype was observed a few times. This sequence joins TRBV6-2 or TRBV6-3 and TRBJ2-3; 13 positions agree with TRBD2. This CDR3 spans 15 amino acids. The germline CDR1 and CDR2 sequences are MNHEY and SVGEGT. The V gene end was trimmed by 7 bases and the J gene end by 6 bases; junction bases not matched to a gene: 7. CDR3 bases: TGTGCCAGCAAGCGACTAGCGGGGGGCCGGGATACGCAGTATTTT. Amino acids: CASKRLAGGRDTQYF.

The sample holds a few counts of this clonotype. The chain links TRBV20-1 to TRBJ2-5, with TRBD2 identical over 11 bases. CDR1 and CDR2 from the germline V gene are DFQATT and SNEGSKA (reference sequence). CDR3 length: 14 residues. J gave up 5 bases and V 4 bases, and 6 bases lay outside the gene matches. The CDR3 DNA reads TGCAGTGCTATTTTTCTAGCGGGAGGCGAGACCCAGTACTTC. It translates to CSAIFLAGGETQYF.

The chain joins TRBV19 to TRBJ1-5; perhaps TRBD1 as D (6 bases). CDR1 and CDR2 from the germline V gene are LNHDA and SQIVND (reference sequence). The V and J ends lost 8 bases and 4 bases respectively, with 27 bases between them. This CDR3 is built from 18 residues. DNA for the CDR3: TGTGCCAGTCACGATTGGATGGGGGGCTTTCGTCCGAATCAGCCCCAGCATTTT. Protein: CASHDWMGGFRPNQPQHF.